What follows are 3 T cell receptor beta chains derived from one specimen sequenced in a study of identical twins. A single record per CDR3 protein comes from TCRdb applying MiXCR to the 5' RACE reads. The table has fewer than 500,000 distinct CDR3 sequences, 24% seen once. These sequences were also reported in another study, on T cells expressing NK-cell markers.

Sequencing used CD4+ T cells sorted from blood. Source of these receptors: a woman aged 18 to 35 in good health.

This sequence joins TRBV20-1 and TRBJ2-2, with 8 bases aligning to TRBD2. The CDR3 covers 13 residues. Germline V lookup: CDR1 DFQATT, CDR2 SNEGSKA (reference sequence). The V gene end was trimmed by 4 bases and the J gene end by 5 bases; junction bases not matched to a gene: 3. This CDR3 reads CSANGRVTGELFF. CDR3 DNA sequence: TGCAGTGCTAACGGGAGGGTTACCGGGGAGCTGTTTTTT.

This clonotype occurred many times. The chain recombines TRBV20-1 with TRBJ1-2; 10 positions match TRBD1. The CDR3 has 12 amino acids. Trimming removed 3 bases from V and 8 bases from J; junction bases left unmatched: 3. Germline-derived CDR1 and CDR2 are DFQATT and SNEGSKA (reference sequence). The chain's CDR3 is CSARGTGEGYTF. DNA of the CDR3: TGCAGTGCTAGGGGGACAGGGGAAGGCTACACCTTC.

The sample holds a few counts of this clonotype. V gene TRBV10-3 combines with J gene TRBJ2-1, with 8 bases that match TRBD2. V was pared by 4 bases and J by 6 bases, with 11 bases of the junction left unmatched. Germline CDR1 ENHRY, CDR2 SYGVKD. The CDR3 length is 16 residues. CDR3 sequence: CAISVGLSGSRNEQFF. For the CDR3, the DNA is TGTGCCATCAGTGTGGGGTTGAGCGGGAGCCGCAATGAGCAGTTCTTC.